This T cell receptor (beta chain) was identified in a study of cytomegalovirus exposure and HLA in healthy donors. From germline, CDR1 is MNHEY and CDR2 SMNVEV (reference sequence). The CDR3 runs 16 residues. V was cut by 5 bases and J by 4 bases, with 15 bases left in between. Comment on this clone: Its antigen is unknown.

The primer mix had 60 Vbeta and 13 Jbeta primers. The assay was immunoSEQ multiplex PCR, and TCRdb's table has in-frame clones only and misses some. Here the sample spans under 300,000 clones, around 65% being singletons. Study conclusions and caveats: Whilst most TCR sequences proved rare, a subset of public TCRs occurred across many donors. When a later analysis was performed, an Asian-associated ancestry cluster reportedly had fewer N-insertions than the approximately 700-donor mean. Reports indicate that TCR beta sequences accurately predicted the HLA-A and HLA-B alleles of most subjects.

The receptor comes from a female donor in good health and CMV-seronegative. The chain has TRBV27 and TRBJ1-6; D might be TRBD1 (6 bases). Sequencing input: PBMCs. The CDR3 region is CASSGRTAIYNSPLHF. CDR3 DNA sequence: TGTGCCAGCAGTGGGCGGACAGCGATATATAATTCACCCCTCCACTTT.